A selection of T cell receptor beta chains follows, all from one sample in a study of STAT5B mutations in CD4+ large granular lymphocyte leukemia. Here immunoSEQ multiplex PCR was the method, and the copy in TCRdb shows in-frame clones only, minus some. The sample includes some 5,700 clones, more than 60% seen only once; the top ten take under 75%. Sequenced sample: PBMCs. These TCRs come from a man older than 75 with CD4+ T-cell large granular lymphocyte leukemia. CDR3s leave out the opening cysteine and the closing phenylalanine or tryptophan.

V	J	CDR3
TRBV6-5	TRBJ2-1	ASSYSQRGGNEQF
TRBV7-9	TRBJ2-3	ASSSYRGLGTDTQY
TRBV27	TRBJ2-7	ASSSHSYEQY
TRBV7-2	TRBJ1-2	ASSLILQDYGYT
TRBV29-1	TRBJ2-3	SVPPRVTDTQY
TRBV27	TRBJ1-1	ASSRGGTEAF
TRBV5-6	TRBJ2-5	ASSLDRWGGTQY
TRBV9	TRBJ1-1	ASRPPGNTEAF
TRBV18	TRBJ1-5	ASSPRGGNQPQH
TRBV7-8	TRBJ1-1	ASSLMNTEAF
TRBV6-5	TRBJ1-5	ASSYSEGLGQPQH
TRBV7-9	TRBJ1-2	ASSEGHRSYT
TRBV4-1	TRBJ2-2	ASSQDRAGATGELF
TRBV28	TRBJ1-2	ASSFMGSNYGYT
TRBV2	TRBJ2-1	ASAGRSYNEQF
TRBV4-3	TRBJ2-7	ASSPSAGRAYEQY
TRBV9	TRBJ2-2	ASEGGTGELF
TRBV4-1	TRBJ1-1	ASSQAVNTEAF
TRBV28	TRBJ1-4	ASSPGQGLSARNEKLF
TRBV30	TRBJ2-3	AWGPGGTQY
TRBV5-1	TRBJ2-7	ASSLEGLGGREQY
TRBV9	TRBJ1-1	ASSAWDGGAF
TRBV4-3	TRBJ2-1	ASSQVFGGADEQF
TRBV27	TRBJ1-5	ASSFYSNQPQH
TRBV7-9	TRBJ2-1	ASSSDRGLRSEQF